A single sample is the source of the 21 T cell receptor beta chains below, sequenced in a study of a mutant IDH1 vaccine in newly diagnosed glioma. The time point denotes: week 35, safety follow-up. In every dose of vaccine, 300 ug of mutant IDH1 20-mer peptide was given alongside topical imiquimod. No antigen has been assigned to these receptors. Produced via immunoSEQ multiplex PCR; TCRdb's table is partial and in-frame only. This sample has tens of thousands of clones; roughly 76% occur once, and the top ten carry under 7%. The source was PBMCs, collected from a glioma patient whose treatment included an IDH1 peptide vaccine. Receptors originate from a man in his forties or fifties with glioma.

In the case of this clone: In the same sample, other DNA sequences code for this CDR3. The rearrangement uses TRBV10-3 and TRBJ2-3, with 11 bases matching TRBD2. Germline V CDR1 and CDR2: ENHRY, SYGVKD. J gave up 3 bases and V 4 bases, and 3 bases lay outside the gene matches. This CDR3 is 15 amino acids long. CDR3 sequence (DNA): TGTGCCATCAGTGGGCGGACTAGCGGGACAGATACGCAGTATTTT. Protein sequence: CAISGRTSGTDTQYF.

The DNA for the CDR3 is TGCGCCAGCAGCCATCTCGGGACAGCAGTAGCAAAACTGTTTTTT. Its translation: CASSHLGTAVAKLFF. The V call is TRBV4-1, the J call TRBJ1-4; 7 bases agree with TRBD1. This CDR3 is built from 15 residues. The J segment lost 10 bases and the V segment lost 3 bases, leaving 11 bases of the junction unmatched. Germline CDR1 MGHRA, CDR2 YSYEKL.

In this sample, this clone turned up many times. The junction differs from germline at one of its ends, possibly a read error. The chain joins TRBV19 to TRBJ1-1; D might be TRBD1 (6 bases). This CDR3 is 15 amino acids long. Looked up from germline, CDR1 is LNHDA and CDR2 is SQIVND (reference sequence). The CDR3 here is CASRIDRSWNTEAFF. The CDR3 DNA is TGTGCCAGTAGGATAGACAGGTCTTGGAACACTGAAGCTTTCTTT.

This chain links TRBV25-1 with TRBJ2-1, with D perhaps matching TRBD2 (5 bases). Per the germline V gene, CDR1 is MGHDK and CDR2 is SYGVNS. The CDR3 contains 12 residues. Trimming shortened V by 2 bases and J by 7 bases, and 6 bases separated the two germline ends. In DNA form, the CDR3 reads TGTGCCAGCAGTGAAGGGAGAAATGAGCAGTTCTTC. Protein product: CASSEGRNEQFF.

A note on this clone: The junction departs from germline at one end; a sequencing error may be responsible. The CDR3 DNA follows: TGTGCCAGCAGCTTAGTCCCGGGACACCGAACTAGTGAAAAACTGTTTTTT. It encodes CASSLVPGHRTSEKLFF. The chain couples TRBV5-6 to TRBJ1-4; a weak D match, TRBD1 (6 bases). Germline CDR1 and CDR2: SGHDT and YYEEEE. The CDR3 covers 17 residues.

CDR3 sequence reads: CASSPHRAVAYEQYF. CDR3 bases: TGCGCCAGCAGCCCCCACAGGGCTGTTGCGTACGAGCAGTACTTC. The chain recombines TRBV5-1 with TRBJ2-7; TRBD1 might be the D (6 bases). CDR1 is SGHRS and CDR2 is YFSETQ in the germline V gene. The CDR3 has 15 residues. V was cut by 4 bases and J by 4 bases, with 18 bases left in between.

V gene TRBV4-3 combines with J gene TRBJ2-3; D remains unclear. The V gene lost 4 bases and the J gene lost 4 bases, with 18 bases spanning the gap. CDR1 is LGHNA and CDR2 is YSLEER in the germline V gene. The CDR3 length is 16 residues. CDR3 in DNA: TGCGCCAGCAGCCCGGTCGGAGTGCAGCATCCAGATACGCAGTATTTT. It codes for CASSPVGVQHPDTQYF.

This clone was picked up a small number of times. The chain links TRBV7-8 to TRBJ2-1, with a weak D call TRBD2 (6 bases). The germline gives CDR1 SGHVS, CDR2 FQNEAQ. The CDR3 runs to 13 residues. V was clipped by 5 bases and J by 11 bases, with 16 bases between them. CDR3: CASSRGRGFQQFF. The CDR3 DNA follows: TGTGCCAGCAGCCGGGGCCGGGGGTTTCAGCAGTTCTTC.

V gene TRBV7-2 combines with J gene TRBJ1-4; no definite D call. The CDR3 sequence is 14 residues long. Germline V gene data show CDR1 as SGHTA and CDR2 as FQGNSA. V gave up 6 bases and J gave up 8 bases, with 16 bases separating them. Here the CDR3 reads CASRPQSSAEKLFF. In nucleotides, the CDR3 is TGTGCCAGCAGACCCCAGTCCAGCGCCGAAAAACTGTTTTTT.

The V and J genes are TRBV7-2 and TRBJ1-2, with 11 bases aligning to TRBD1. Germline trimming cut 5 bases from V and 3 bases from J; bases unmatched to any gene: 5. This CDR3 is 15 amino acids long. CDR1 is SGHTA, CDR2 FQGNSA, per germline. The CDR3 DNA sequence: TGTGCCAGCAGCCAGTGGGACAGGGGGGACTATGGCTACACCTTC. This gives the protein CASSQWDRGDYGYTF.

On this clone itself: Other DNA sequences within the sample encode an identical CDR3. This chain connects TRBV5-4 to TRBJ1-2, with 8 bases fitting TRBD1. J gave up 4 bases and V 4 bases, and 3 bases lay outside the gene matches. Germline V gene lookup returns CDR1 SGHNT and CDR2 YYREEE (reference sequence). The CDR3 is made up of 13 amino acids. In DNA form, the CDR3 reads TGTGCCAGCAGCCCGGACAGGGTCTATGGCTACACCTTC. Its translation is CASSPDRVYGYTF.

The chain combines TRBV28 with TRBJ1-3; 7 bases map to TRBD1. The length of the CDR3 is 16 residues. Germline assignment: CDR1 MDHEN and CDR2 SYDVKM. Germline trimming cut 1 base from V and 4 bases from J; bases unmatched to any gene: 7. CDR3 region: CASSLLDRTLGNTIYF. CDR3 DNA sequence: TGTGCCAGCAGTTTATTGGACAGGACTCTGGGAAACACCATATATTTT.

J is TRBJ2-3 and V is TRBV23-1; D is ambiguous. TRBV23-1 is annotated as an ORF whose role is uncertain. The CDR3 consists of 13 residues. The V gene lost 1 base and the J gene lost 0 bases, with 2 bases spanning the gap. The CDR3 protein is CASSQWSTDTQYF. The CDR3 bases are TGCGCCAGCAGTCAATGGAGCACAGATACGCAGTATTTT.

The rearrangement uses TRBV5-4 and TRBJ1-1, with D perhaps matching TRBD1 (6 bases). Germline V gene sequence: CDR1 SGHNT, CDR2 YYREEE (reference sequence). This CDR3 is 15 amino acids long. Trimming cost V 0 bases and J 4 bases, with 13 bases left between them. The CDR3, as DNA: TGTGCCAGCAGCTTGGGGATCACAGGGAGCACTGAAGCTTTCTTT. Its translation: CASSLGITGSTEAFF.

The V call is TRBV27, the J call TRBJ2-7; 8 bases line up with TRBD2. V was pared by 8 bases and J by 4 bases, with 7 bases of the junction left unmatched. The CDR3 spans 13 residues. Germline V gene lookup returns CDR1 MNHEY and CDR2 SMNVEV (reference sequence). The CDR3 loop is CASSFAGGYEQYF. The CDR3, as DNA: TGTGCCAGCTCCTTTGCGGGGGGTTACGAGCAGTACTTC.

About this clone: The sample contains more than one DNA sequence encoding this CDR3. The chain couples TRBV7-2 to TRBJ2-7, with D possibly matching TRBD1 (6 bases). Germline V gene sequence: CDR1 SGHTA, CDR2 FQGNSA. The CDR3 is 13 residues long. The germline V and J ends were trimmed by 4 bases and 3 bases, with 10 bases remaining between them. The CDR3 coding sequence is TGTGCCAGCAGCTCCCCGGACAGCTACGAGCAGTACTTC. Translating it yields CASSSPDSYEQYF.

This chain uses TRBV18 with TRBJ2-1, with 8 nucleotides matching TRBD2. With V trimmed by 4 bases and J by 0 bases, 8 bases remained unmatched. Germline V gives CDR1 KGHSH, CDR2 LQKENI. This CDR3 spans 17 amino acids. CDR3 in amino acids: CASSLRTSPSSYNEQFF. CDR3 coding DNA: TGTGCCAGCTCACTCAGGACTAGCCCAAGCTCCTACAATGAGCAGTTCTTC.

The chain combines TRBV12-5 with TRBJ2-5; D gene unclear. Per germline, CDR1 LGHNT and CDR2 FRNRAP. CDR3 length: 13 amino acids. V shed 2 bases and J shed 7 bases, with 11 bases lying between them. The CDR3 is CASGLSQSPTQYF. In DNA, the CDR3 is TGTGCTAGTGGTTTGTCCCAGTCTCCGACCCAGTACTTC. Complete variable domain (other parts from reference TRBV12-5 and TRBJ2-5): DARVTQTPRHKVTEMGQEVTMRCQPILGHNTVFWYRQTMMQGLELLAYFRNRAPLDDSGMPKDRFSAEMPDATLATLKIQPSEPRDSAVYFCASGLSQSPTQYFGPGTRLLVL.

The CDR3 is CASQGGPFAYEQYF. The CDR3 DNA reads as TGTGCCAGTCAGGGCGGGCCTTTCGCCTACGAGCAGTACTTC. The chain is built from TRBV19 and TRBJ2-7, with D perhaps assigned TRBD1 or TRBD2 (5 bases each). This CDR3 region has 14 residues. Germline V gene lookup returns CDR1 LNHDA and CDR2 SQIVND (reference sequence). Trimming left V 8 bases short and J 2 bases short, with 16 bases between.

The chain employs TRBV6-6 and TRBJ1-5; D may be TRBD1 (6 bases). The CDR3 is made up of 15 amino acids. Germline V gives CDR1 MNHNY, CDR2 SVGAGI (reference sequence). V was shortened by 2 bases and J by 4 bases, with 12 bases between the two germline ends. The CDR3 protein is CASSYVVGGNQPQHF. The DNA of the CDR3 is TGTGCCAGCAGTTACGTGGTAGGGGGGAATCAGCCCCAGCATTTT.

The V gene is TRBV27, the J gene TRBJ1-2, with D possibly being TRBD1 (6 bases). The CDR3 loop spans 15 amino acids. V was cut by 5 bases and J by 4 bases, with 17 bases left in between. The V gene's germline CDR1 is MNHEY and CDR2 SMNVEV (reference sequence). The CDR3 sequence: CASSPHRVQGYGYTF. The CDR3 nucleotides are TGTGCCAGCAGTCCGCACAGGGTCCAGGGCTATGGCTACACCTTC.